This T cell receptor (beta chain) was profiled in a study of cytomegalovirus exposure and HLA in healthy donors (dated 2017 in TCRdb). Looking at the study overall: An earlier analysis of some 550 of the donors reported 250 to 350 Gb of sequence data and roughly 100 million unique TCR beta sequences from 150 million to 200 million T cells. An early release that covered roughly 600 HLA-typed donors contained about 300 gigabases of sequencing data and some 87 million unique TCR sequences. Among the roughly 400 genotyped donors, around 81% belonged to the genetic ancestry cluster associated with self-reported Caucasian donors. The study aimed to test whether signatures of past pathogen exposure could be identified by cataloging public T cell receptors. The T cell repertoires of several hundred subjects were profiled by immunosequencing and related to cytomegalovirus serostatus. Besides the first cohort of 500 to 700 subjects, a separate validation cohort made up of 120 different subjects was used. To predict cytomegalovirus infection status, the study combined high-throughput TCR immunosequencing, statistical association of individual TCRs with disease status, and machine learning. A later analysis re-examined previously published TCR beta repertoires from 500 to 700 donors and added high-resolution HLA genotyping to investigate patterns of TCR occurrence. Rather than drawing on any new phenotypic data, the later analysis identified candidate immune exposures from TCR beta sequences and the way those sequences occurred across donors. To decide whether each TCR beta V gene segment behaved as functional or pseudogenic, an earlier analysis of some 580 of the donors relied on high-throughput TCR beta sequencing. Donor age, sex, ethnicity and CMV serostatus were compiled alongside the repertoire data. A later genetic analysis used genome-wide SNP genotypes for about 65% of the 666 donors, treating that subset as a discovery cohort. All discovery cohort repertoires had been generated on a single sequencing platform. Both class I and class II loci were covered by HLA typing, at four-digit resolution. Typing coverage differed by locus: A, B, C, DRB1 and DQB1 were typed in roughly 620-630 donors, DQA1 in 522, DPA1 in 606, and DPB1 in roughly 470. Because of strong linkage in the cohort, roughly five DR-DQ haplotypes were treated as single units for association and clustering. Among around 400 genotyped donors of the cohort, an average of approximately 200,000 unique TCR beta nucleotide sequences was sequenced per donor, of which about 19% were non-productive.

Only a few counts were recorded for this clone. Its antigen remains unidentified. No clone much larger than this one lies a single base away; base qualities are absent. The paper's findings and limits, for the study overall: According to a later genetic analysis, donors in an Asian-associated ancestry cluster had fewer N-insertions in productive TCRs than the approximately 700-donor mean. A cluster of highly shared sequence variants was judged likely to be a technical artifact of the sequencing pipeline. An earlier analysis of 587 of the donors showed that most TCR beta V segments appeared in productive rearrangements either about 87% or about 30% of the time, which broadly matched IMGT annotations. In a later analysis, HLA-associated TCR beta chains were found to be more clonally expanded and to have lower generation probabilities than equally common non-associated chains. Linkage disequilibrium might explain the correlated functional status among segregating V segments, but an unknown experimental factor could not be ruled out. According to the authors, the approach could potentially be generalized to other disease states and immunological phenotypes. This cohort had only TCR beta chains sequenced, and the lack of alpha or paired-chain data limited which features could be detected. Several of the top co-occurrence clusters appeared to be linked to parvovirus B19, influenza, CMV and Epstein-Barr virus, according to a later analysis. In a later analysis, the rate of TCR association differed among HLA loci, with DRB1 alleles having the most associated TCRs and HLA-C alleles having the fewest. Specific HLA alleles were associated with 16,951 TCR beta sequences at a false discovery rate of 0.05 in a later analysis. A few of the identified cytomegalovirus-associated TCR beta chains were confirmed in vitro to be specific for cytomegalovirus antigens. A later genetic analysis associated a missense DCLRE1C variant with V-gene and J-gene trimming of TCR beta chains, and an independent cohort replicated the association. According to a later analysis, most CMV-associated TCR beta chains appeared to be HLA-restricted, and the HLA associations seemed to be driven largely by CMV exposure. Because some donors lacked HLA typing at each locus, the association tests relied only on the typed subset. Presence/absence analyses assumed roughly uniform sequencing depth across donors, an assumption that may not hold. Most TCR sequences were observed very rarely across donors, whereas some public TCRs were present in many individuals. When HLA alleles, especially DR and DQ, strongly co-occurred, attributing TCR associations to individual alleles was difficult. In the study, 150 to 200 TCR beta chains were listed as associated with cytomegalovirus. Immune exposure information for the cohort was limited to CMV serostatus. A further reported finding was that TCR beta sequences accurately predicted the HLA-A and HLA-B alleles for most subjects in the first cohort. Because counts were too low, about 15 rarely observed V segments, including chromosome 9 orphons, were left out of the earlier analysis of several hundred of the donors. Cytomegalovirus status was reported to be diagnosed by the classifier with high specificity and sensitivity in both the original and validation cohorts.

Library generation was performed with the immunoSEQ multiplex PCR assay. The multiplex PCR relied on a mix of 60 forward primers for TCR Vbeta segments and 13 reverse primers for TCR Jbeta segments. Amplification of the CDR3 region of rearranged TCR beta genes was performed with a multiplex PCR assay on genomic DNA. The amplified TCR beta libraries were sequenced on the Illumina HiSeq System as 87-base-pair reads. In the original analysis: In a later analysis, tens of millions of unique TCR beta chains were counted across the 666 repertoires, and approximately 9.9 million of these chains were shared by at least two donors. Raw reads were error-corrected and collapsed into unique sequences with a nearest-neighbor algorithm that merged closely related sequences to remove PCR and sequencing errors. Alignment of CDR3 sequences to IMGT reference sequences was used to assign V, D and J gene segments. For a sequence to be retained, at least a six-nucleotide match to both a V gene segment and a J gene segment was required. A rearrangement counted as productive if the CDR3 had no stop codons and remained in frame with V and J, and every other rearrangement counted as non-productive. CDR3 was defined according to IMGT convention as the region running from the second conserved V-encoded cysteine to the conserved J-encoded phenylalanine. In an earlier analysis of around 640 of the donors, sequences lacking an unambiguous match to a single V gene segment were excluded. In an earlier analysis of some 590 of the donors, a V segment was called functional when productive rearrangements were above 56.7%, and segregating when the standard deviation between donors exceeded 5%. A statistical classification framework was developed to diagnose cytomegalovirus status using the catalog of TCR beta chain sequences. In a later analysis, TCR nucleotide sequences were compared against IMGT/GENE-DB human TR gene sequences so that V and J genes could be assigned. A later analysis assigned CDR3 sequences and most-parsimonious VDJ recombination scenarios with the TCRdist pipeline. In a later analysis, each TCR beta chain was defined by its CDR3 amino acid sequence together with its V-gene family, and reads without a unique V-gene family were excluded. A later analysis removed 592 highly shared, low-generation-probability nucleotide sequences to deal with suspected cross-contamination and a sequencing artifact. For each public chain, a later analysis derived a clonal expansion index from normalized ranks of inferred template counts within each repertoire. In a later analysis, generation probabilities were computed using a VDJ recombination model fitted to out-of-frame rearrangements, and the results were checked against IGoR. In a later analysis, TCR-TCR, TCR-HLA and TCR-CMV co-occurrence was scored with hypergeometric tests, and a repertoire-size bias correction was applied to TCR pairs. A later analysis estimated false discovery rates by permuting HLA or CMV assignments 20 times. In a later analysis, co-occurring TCRs were grouped using DBSCAN, and TCRdist sequence similarity was added for clustering within HLA-allele-positive subsets. Repertoires with fewer than 30,000 or more than 120,000 public chains, plus five repertoires with anomalous nucleotide sharing, were excluded from co-occurrence clustering. TCRdb mirrors the immuneACCESS table, restricted to in-frame sequences. Some clones are absent from its copies; in checked studies, under half trace to an unresolved V gene, and the reason for the others is unknown. The V and J calls and clone size were taken over from that table, and D and trimming were inferred from the DNA. Recorded for this sample are around 93,000 clones; 82% of them occurred a single time. The ten largest clones represent around 3.7% of the sample.

The cohort was made up of approximately 670 healthy bone marrow donors. Cohort members were all nominally healthy when sampled, although unrecorded immune exposures were likely present. The donor was CMV seropositive and belonged to the group of 250 to 350 seropositive cohort members. Each donor provided a peripheral blood sample, and peripheral blood mononuclear cells were used for TCR beta sequencing. The Qiagen DNeasy Blood Extraction Kit was used to extract genomic DNA from the blood cell samples. Sequencing input: PBMCs. This clonotype was sampled from a man aged 25 to 40 in good health and CMV-seropositive.

The DNA reads as follows: TGTGCCAGCAGTTTCCGGGGACTTGAGCCCCAGCATTTT. The resulting protein is CASSFRGLEPQHF. The sequence links TRBV27 to TRBJ1-5; the D gene is perhaps TRBD1, on 5 matching bases. V and J lose 3 bases and 8 bases, and a span of 11 bases separates them. The CDR1 and CDR2 encoded by the germline V gene (reference sequence) are MNHEY and SMNVEV. The CDR3 starts with the cysteine, ends with the phenylalanine, and has 13 residues. The DNA shown is the 39-base CDR3, in frame from base 1.